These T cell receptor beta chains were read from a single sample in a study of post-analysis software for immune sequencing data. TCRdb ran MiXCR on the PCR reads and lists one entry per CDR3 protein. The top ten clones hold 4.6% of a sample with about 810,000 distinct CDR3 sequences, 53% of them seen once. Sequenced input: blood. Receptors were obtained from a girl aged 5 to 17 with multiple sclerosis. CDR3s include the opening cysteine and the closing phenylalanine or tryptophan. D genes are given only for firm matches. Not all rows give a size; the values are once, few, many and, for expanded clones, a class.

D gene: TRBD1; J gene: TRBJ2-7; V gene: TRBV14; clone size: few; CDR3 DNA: TGTGCCAGCAGCCAGGGGGACAGCCAATCGTGGGTTTACGCCGAGCAGTACTTC; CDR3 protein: CASSQGDSQSWVYAEQYF
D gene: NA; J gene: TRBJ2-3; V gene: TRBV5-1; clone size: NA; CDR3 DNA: TGCGCCAGCAGTAACGACGGCGGGATCTCAGATACGCAGTATTTT; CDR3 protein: CASSNDGGISDTQYF
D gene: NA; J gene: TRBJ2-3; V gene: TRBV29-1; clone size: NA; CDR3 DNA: TGCAGCGTTGAACTAGGACCAGCTATAGATACGCAGTATTTT; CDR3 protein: CSVELGPAIDTQYF
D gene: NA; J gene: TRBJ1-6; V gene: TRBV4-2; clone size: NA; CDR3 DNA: TGTGCCAGCAGCCAACTCGGCGGTCTCACCTATAATTCACCCCTCCACTTT; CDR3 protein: CASSQLGGLTYNSPLHF
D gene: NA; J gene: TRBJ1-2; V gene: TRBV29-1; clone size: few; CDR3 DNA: TGCAGCGCCCAAGCCCCGATACCGACCTATGGCTACACCTTC; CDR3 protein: CSAQAPIPTYGYTF
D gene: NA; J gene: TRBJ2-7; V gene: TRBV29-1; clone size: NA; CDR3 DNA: TGCAGCGTTGTGGGTCGGGCAGGGGCCTACGAGCAGTACTTC; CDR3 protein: CSVVGRAGAYEQYF
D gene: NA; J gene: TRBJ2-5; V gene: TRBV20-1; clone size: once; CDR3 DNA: TGCAGTGCTAAAGGGGGGACATACCAAGAGACCCAGTACTTC; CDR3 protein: CSAKGGTYQETQYF
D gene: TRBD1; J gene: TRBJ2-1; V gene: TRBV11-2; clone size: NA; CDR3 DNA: TGTGCCAGCAGCCGAGGACAGGTCGCGTCCTACAATGAGCAGTTCTTC; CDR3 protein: CASSRGQVASYNEQFF
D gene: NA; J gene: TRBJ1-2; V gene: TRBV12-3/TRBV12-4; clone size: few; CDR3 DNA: TGTGCCAGCAGTTTACCGGGCATTTCTAACTATGGCTACACCTTC; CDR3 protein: CASSLPGISNYGYTF
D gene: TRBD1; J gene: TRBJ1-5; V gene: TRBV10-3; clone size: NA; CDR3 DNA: TGTGCCATCCAGGGGGAAAGTCAGCCCCAGCATTTT; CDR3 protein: CAIQGESQPQHF
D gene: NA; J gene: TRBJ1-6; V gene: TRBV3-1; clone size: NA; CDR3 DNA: TGTGCCAGCAGCCAAGATTTTTTGAGCTCCTATAATTCACCCCTCCACTTT; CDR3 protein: CASSQDFLSSYNSPLHF
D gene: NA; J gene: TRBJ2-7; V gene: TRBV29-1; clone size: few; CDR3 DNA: TGCAGCGTTGCAACAGGAGGAAGGGGTATCTACGAGCAGTACTTC; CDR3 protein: CSVATGGRGIYEQYF
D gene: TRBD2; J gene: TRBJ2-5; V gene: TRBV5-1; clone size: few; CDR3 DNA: TGCGCCAGCAGCTTCACTAGCGGGGGTTTAGAGACCCAGTACTTC; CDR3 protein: CASSFTSGGLETQYF
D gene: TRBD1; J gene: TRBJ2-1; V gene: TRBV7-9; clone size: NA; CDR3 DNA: TGTGCCAGCAGCCAACGACAGGGGCAGGATGAGCAGTTCTTC; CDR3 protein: CASSQRQGQDEQFF
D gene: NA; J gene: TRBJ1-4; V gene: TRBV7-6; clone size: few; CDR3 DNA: TGTGCCAGCAGTCCACCTAATGAAAAACTGTTTTTT; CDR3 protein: CASSPPNEKLFF
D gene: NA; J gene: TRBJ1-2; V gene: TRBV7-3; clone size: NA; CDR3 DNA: TGTGCCAGCAGCCCGGTGGGGGGCCAGACTAACTATGGCTACACCTTC; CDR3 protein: CASSPVGGQTNYGYTF